A selection of T cell receptor beta chains follows, all from one sample in a study of tumor-infiltrating lymphocytes in oesophageal squamous cell carcinoma. TCRdb independently ran MiXCR on the PCR reads; one entry per CDR3 protein. Here the sample spans 9,500 or so distinct CDR3 sequences, approximately 59% being singletons. The sequencing input was esophageal tumor tissue. These receptors all come from a male donor with esophageal squamous cell carcinoma. Both conserved end residues are part of each CDR3. A D gene is named only where the DNA matches it firmly. Clone size is stated in some rows and not others, as once, few, many or a class when expanded.

.	TRBD2	TRBV6-2/TRBV6-3	TRBJ2-7	TGTGCCAGCAGGACTAGCGGGGGGCCATCCTACGAGCAGTACTTC	CASRTSGGPSYEQYF
.	TRBD2	TRBV7-2	TRBJ2-5	TGTGCCAGCAGCTTGTATTCTAGCGGGAGACAAGAGACCCAGTACTTC	CASSLYSSGRQETQYF
few	.	TRBV7-9	TRBJ2-4	TGTGCCAGCAGCTTCCTGTATGGCATTCAGTACTTC	CASSFLYGIQYF
.	TRBD1	TRBV7-2	TRBJ1-2	TGTGCCAGCAGCCTGGGACAGGGGTCGGTTGGCTACACCTTC	CASSLGQGSVGYTF
.	.	TRBV10-2	TRBJ2-3	TGCGCCAGCAGTTTTACGGGAGCAGCAGATACGCAGTATTTT	CASSFTGAADTQYF
.	.	TRBV12-3/TRBV12-4	TRBJ2-5	TGTGCCAGCAGTAAAGCTAGGCAAGAGACCCAGTACTTC	CASSKARQETQYF
.	.	TRBV5-4	TRBJ2-7	TGTGCCAGCAGGCGACAGGAAGGGGAGCAGTACTTC	CASRRQEGEQYF
medium-sized	.	TRBV5-4	TRBJ2-1	TGTGCCAGCAGCTCCGGACCTAACGGGGGCAATGAGCAGTTCTTC	CASSSGPNGGNEQFF
.	.	TRBV12-3/TRBV12-4	TRBJ1-6	TGTGCCAGCAGTCGACAGGATAATTCACCCCTCCACTTT	CASSRQDNSPLHF
.	.	TRBV12-3/TRBV12-4	TRBJ2-1	TGTGCCAGCGGGCGGACAGTTTACAATGAGCAGTTCTTC	CASGRTVYNEQFF
few	TRBD1	TRBV7-3	TRBJ2-5	TGTGCCAGCAGCGGCGACAGGGGGGGAATAGAGACCCAGTACTTC	CASSGDRGGIETQYF
many	.	TRBV3-1	TRBJ2-4	TGTGCCAGCAGCCAAACAAGAGCCAAAAACATTCAGTACTTC	CASSQTRAKNIQYF
many	.	TRBV4-2	TRBJ2-5	TGTGCCAGCAGCCAAGGGACTCAACCGTACCAAGAGACCCAGTACTTC	CASSQGTQPYQETQYF
.	TRBD1	TRBV7-8	TRBJ2-3	TGTGCCAGCAGCCCAGGACAGGCGGCAACGACAGATACGCAGTATTTT	CASSPGQAATTDTQYF
.	TRBD1	TRBV7-6	TRBJ2-1	TGTGCCAGCAGCTTGACAGGGGTATACTACAATGAGCAGTTCTTC	CASSLTGVYYNEQFF
.	TRBD1	TRBV28	TRBJ2-1	TGTGCCAGCAGTTCCTCTTCAGGGGGCTTCTACAATGAGCAGTTCTTC	CASSSSSGGFYNEQFF
.	.	TRBV7-9	TRBJ2-3	TGTGCCAGCAGCTTAGAATATCCTAGCACAGATACGCAGTATTTT	CASSLEYPSTDTQYF
.	TRBD2	TRBV12-3/TRBV12-4	TRBJ2-7	TGTGCCAGCAGTAAGAATAGCGGGTACGAGCAGTACTTC	CASSKNSGYEQYF
large	.	TRBV7-8	TRBJ2-5	TGTGCCAGCAGCAAACAGGGAGCCGGATGGGCCCAGTACTTC	CASSKQGAGWAQYF
.	.	TRBV6-6	TRBJ2-5	TGTGCCAGCAGGAAAGGAGGGGGAATGAATAATTCACCCCTCCACTTC	CASRKGGGMNNSPLHF
many	.	TRBV2	TRBJ2-5	TGTGCCAGCAGTACGAGGGAGACCCAGTACTTC	CASSTRETQYF
.	.	TRBV7-2	TRBJ2-7	TGTGCCAGCAGTCTCGAATGGGCGGTCTCCTACGAGCAGTACTTC	CASSLEWAVSYEQYF
.	.	TRBV7-8	TRBJ2-1	TGTGCCAGCAGCTTAGTAATTAATGAGCAGTTCTTC	CASSLVINEQFF
few	TRBD2	TRBV7-8	TRBJ2-7	TGTGCCAGCAGCATAGCGGGAGACGAGCAGTACTTC	CASSIAGDEQYF
.	TRBD1	TRBV27	TRBJ2-1	TGTGCCAGCAGAGGGACAGCCTACAATGAGCAGTTCTTC	CASRGTAYNEQFF
.	.	TRBV9	TRBJ2-1	TGTGCCAGCAGCGTCTCAGGGTCGATCGTAATCATCGAGCAGTTCTTC	CASSVSGSIVIIEQFF
medium-sized	.	TRBV7-2	TRBJ1-5	TGTGCCAGCAGCTTAGGTGGACGCCGAAATCAGCCCCAGCATTTT	CASSLGGRRNQPQHF
.	.	TRBV7-9	TRBJ2-3	TGTGCCAGCAGCTTAGGGCGGGGAAGAAGGACAGATACGCAGTATTTT	CASSLGRGRRTDTQYF
.	.	TRBV25-1	TRBJ2-1	TGTGCCAGCAGTGAACGGTCCAGCTCCTACAATGAGCAGTTCTTC	CASSERSSSYNEQFF
many	TRBD2	TRBV18	TRBJ2-2	TGTGCCAGCTCACCCTCGGGGGGCACCGGGGAGCTGTTTTTT	CASSPSGGTGELFF
few	.	TRBV10-3	TRBJ2-3	TGTGCCATCAGTGAAGGGGTCGGAGAGACAGATACGCAGTATTTT	CAISEGVGETDTQYF
few	.	TRBV7-2	TRBJ2-6	TGTGCCAGCAGCTTCGGGGTTAGCTCTGGGGCCAACGTCCTGACTTTC	CASSFGVSSGANVLTF
.	.	TRBV7-2	TRBJ2-1	TGTGCCAGCAGCTTAGTAGGGGGGCCTATGGGCCTGTACAATGAGCAGTTCTTC	CASSLVGGPMGLYNEQFF
.	.	TRBV24-1	TRBJ2-5	TGTGCCACCAGGGGTGAGGGGGTCGGGCAAGAGACCCAGTACTTC	CATRGEGVGQETQYF
.	TRBD2	TRBV7-9	TRBJ2-1	TGTGCCAGCAGCCCACTTAGCGGGGGGCCTTTTGAGCAGTTCTTC	CASSPLSGGPFEQFF
many	TRBD2	TRBV5-1	TRBJ2-1	TGCGCCAGCAGCCTCGGACTAGCGGGCCACAATGAGCAGTTCTTC	CASSLGLAGHNEQFF
.	.	TRBV6-6	TRBJ2-7	TGTGCTCTCCGTTCAGCGGGCACGTCCTACGAGCAGTACTTC	CALRSAGTSYEQYF
.	.	TRBV6-1	TRBJ2-2	TGTGCCAGCAGTTACCGGACAGATAACACCGGGGAGCTGTTTTTT	CASSYRTDNTGELFF
many	.	TRBV20-1	TRBJ2-1	TGCAGTGCTGGTACCGGGACCATAAACAATGAGCAGTTCTTC	CSAGTGTINNEQFF
.	.	TRBV6-6	TRBJ2-3	TGTGCCAGCAGTTACTCCAATCTAGCGTTAGCAGATACGCAGTATTTT	CASSYSNLALADTQYF
.	.	TRBV28	TRBJ1-1	TGTGCCAGCAGTTTATCGGCAGGAACCATGAACACTGAAGCTTTCTTT	CASSLSAGTMNTEAFF
.	TRBD1	TRBV12-3/TRBV12-4	TRBJ2-7	TGTGCCAGCAGTTTAGGCGGGACAGGGGGGACCTACGAGCAGTACTTC	CASSLGGTGGTYEQYF
many	.	TRBV27	TRBJ2-2	TGTGCCAGCAGTTTTGTAAACGGGGAGCTGTTTTTT	CASSFVNGELFF
.	TRBD2	TRBV12-5	TRBJ2-1	TGTGCTAGTGGCCCTCCCCTAGCGGGAGGACACGGCAATGAGCAGTTCTTC	CASGPPLAGGHGNEQFF
.	.	TRBV7-2	TRBJ2-1	TGTGCCAGCAGCCCGGGGGGCTTTACATATGAGCAGTTCTTC	CASSPGGFTYEQFF
.	TRBD1	TRBV7-2	TRBJ2-7	TGTGCCAGCAGGAGTCGGGACAGGGGTGGCGAGCAGTACTTC	CASRSRDRGGEQYF
medium-sized	TRBD2	TRBV28	TRBJ2-5	TGTGCCAGCAGTTTATTTGCTAGCGGGACGGTGGTGACCCAGTACTTC	CASSLFASGTVVTQYF
.	.	TRBV6-8	TRBJ1-1	TGTGCCAGCAGACTCGACGGAGGAACTGAAGCTTTCTTT	CASRLDGGTEAFF
.	TRBD2	TRBV7-9	TRBJ2-3	TGTGCCAGCAGCTCTGGACTAGATTTAAGCACAGATACGCAGTATTTT	CASSSGLDLSTDTQYF
.	.	TRBV28	TRBJ2-5	TGTGCCAGCAGTTCCAGTTGGGCCCAGTACTTC	CASSSSWAQYF
few	TRBD2	TRBV12-3/TRBV12-4	TRBJ2-7	TGTGCCAGCAGCCCCGAGACTAGCGGCTACGAGCAGTACTTC	CASSPETSGYEQYF
few	.	TRBV7-2	TRBJ2-3	TGTGCCAGCAGCTCCTACCGGACTAACTCCTACGAGCAGTATTTT	CASSSYRTNSYEQYF
.	TRBD1	TRBV6-2/TRBV6-3	TRBJ2-5	TGTGCCAGCAGTTATTGGACAGGGCGAGAAAAGACCCAGTACTTC	CASSYWTGREKTQYF
.	TRBD1	TRBV7-2	TRBJ2-3	TGTGCCAGCAGCCACGGACAGGGTGGGGGAGATACGCAGTATTTT	CASSHGQGGGDTQYF
.	TRBD1	TRBV7-6	TRBJ2-4	TGTGCCAGCAGCTCGGACAGGGGGGTAATCCAGGAGGAGCAGTACTTC	CASSSDRGVIQEEQYF
.	TRBD1	TRBV7-6	TRBJ2-7	TGTGCCAGCAGCTCACAAACGGGACAGGGCTCCTACGAGCAGTACTTC	CASSSQTGQGSYEQYF
.	.	TRBV7-3	TRBJ2-5	TGTGCCAGCAGACAGGACAGTGGCCAAGAGACCCAGTACTTC	CASRQDSGQETQYF
.	TRBD1	TRBV12-3/TRBV12-4	TRBJ2-5	TGTGCCAGCAGTTCCTGGACAGGGTGTCTATTTAAAGAGACCCAGTACTTC	CASSSWTGCLFKETQYF